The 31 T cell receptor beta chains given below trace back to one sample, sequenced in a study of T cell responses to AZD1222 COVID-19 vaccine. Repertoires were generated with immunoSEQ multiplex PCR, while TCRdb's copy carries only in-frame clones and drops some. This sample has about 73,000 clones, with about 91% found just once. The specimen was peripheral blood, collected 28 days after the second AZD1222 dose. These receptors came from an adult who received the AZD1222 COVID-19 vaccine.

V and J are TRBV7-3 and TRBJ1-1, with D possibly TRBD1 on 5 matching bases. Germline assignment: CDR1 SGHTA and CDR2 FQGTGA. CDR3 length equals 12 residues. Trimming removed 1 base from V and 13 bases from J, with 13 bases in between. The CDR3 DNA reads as TGTGCCAGCAGCTTAATAAGAGGGGCCCTTTTCTTT. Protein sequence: CASSLIRGALFF.

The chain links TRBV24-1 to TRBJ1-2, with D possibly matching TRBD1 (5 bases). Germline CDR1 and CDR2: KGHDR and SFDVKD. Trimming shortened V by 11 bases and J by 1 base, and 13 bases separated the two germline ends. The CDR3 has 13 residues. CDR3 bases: TGTGCCATCAGGAGGGGCGATAACTATGGCTACACCTTC. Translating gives CAIRRGDNYGYTF.

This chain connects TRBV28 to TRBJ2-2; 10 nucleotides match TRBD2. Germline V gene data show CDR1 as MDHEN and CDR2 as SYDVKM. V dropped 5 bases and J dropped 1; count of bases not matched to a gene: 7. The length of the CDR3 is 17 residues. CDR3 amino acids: CASSSFRLAGNTGELFF. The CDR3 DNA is TGTGCCAGCAGTAGTTTCAGACTAGCGGGGAACACCGGGGAGCTGTTTTTT.

The CDR3 sequence: CASSLGAELSPLHF. The DNA of the CDR3 is TGCGCCAGCAGCTTGGGGGCAGAACTTTCACCCCTCCACTTT. This sequence joins TRBV5-1 and TRBJ1-6; D unresolved. From germline, CDR1 is SGHRS and CDR2 YFSETQ. The CDR3 has 14 residues. The V end was cut by 0 bases, the J end by 9 bases, with 10 bases between.

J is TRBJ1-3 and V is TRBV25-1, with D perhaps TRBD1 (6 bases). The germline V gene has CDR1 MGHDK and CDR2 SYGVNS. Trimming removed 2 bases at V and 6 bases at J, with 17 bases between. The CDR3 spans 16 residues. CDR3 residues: CASSELRGARENTIYF. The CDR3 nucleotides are TGTGCCAGCAGTGAACTTCGGGGGGCGCGAGAAAACACCATATATTTT.

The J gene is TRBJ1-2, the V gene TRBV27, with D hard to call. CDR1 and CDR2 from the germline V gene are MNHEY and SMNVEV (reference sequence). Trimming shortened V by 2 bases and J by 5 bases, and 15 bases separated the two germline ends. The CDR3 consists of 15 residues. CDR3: CASSLIQPFGYGYTF. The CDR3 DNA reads TGTGCCAGCAGTTTAATACAGCCTTTTGGGTATGGCTACACCTTC.

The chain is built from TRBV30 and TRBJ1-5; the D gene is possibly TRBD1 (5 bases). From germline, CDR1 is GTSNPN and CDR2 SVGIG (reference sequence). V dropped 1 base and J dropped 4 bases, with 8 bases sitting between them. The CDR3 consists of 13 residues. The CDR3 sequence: CAWSDSGNQPQHF. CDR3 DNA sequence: TGTGCCTGGAGTGACTCAGGGAATCAGCCCCAGCATTTT.

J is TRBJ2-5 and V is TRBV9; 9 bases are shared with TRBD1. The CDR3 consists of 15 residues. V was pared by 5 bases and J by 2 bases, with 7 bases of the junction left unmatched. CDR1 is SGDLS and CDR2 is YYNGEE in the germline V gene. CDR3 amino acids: CASSGGQGHQETQYF. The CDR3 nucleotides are TGTGCCAGCAGTGGGGGACAGGGCCATCAAGAGACCCAGTACTTC.

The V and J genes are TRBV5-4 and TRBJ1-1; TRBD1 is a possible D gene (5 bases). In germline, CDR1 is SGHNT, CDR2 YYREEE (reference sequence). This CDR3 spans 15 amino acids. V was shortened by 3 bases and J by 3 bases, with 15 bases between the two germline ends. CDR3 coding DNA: TGTGCCAGCAGCTGGGGCTGGAGCCCCGACACTGAAGCTTTCTTT. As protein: CASSWGWSPDTEAFF.

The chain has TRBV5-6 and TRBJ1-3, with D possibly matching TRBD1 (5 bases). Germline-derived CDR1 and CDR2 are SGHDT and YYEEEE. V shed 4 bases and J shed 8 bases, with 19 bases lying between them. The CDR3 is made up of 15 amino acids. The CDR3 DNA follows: TGTGCCAGCAGCGCGATACAGGACCGGTGGGACACCATATATTTT. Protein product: CASSAIQDRWDTIYF.

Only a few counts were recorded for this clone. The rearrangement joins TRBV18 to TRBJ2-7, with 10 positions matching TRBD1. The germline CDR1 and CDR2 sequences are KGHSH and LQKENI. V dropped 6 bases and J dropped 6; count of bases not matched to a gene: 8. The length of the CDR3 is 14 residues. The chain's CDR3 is CASSSGTGVFEQYF. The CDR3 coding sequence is TGTGCCAGCTCTTCCGGGACAGGGGTTTTCGAGCAGTACTTC.

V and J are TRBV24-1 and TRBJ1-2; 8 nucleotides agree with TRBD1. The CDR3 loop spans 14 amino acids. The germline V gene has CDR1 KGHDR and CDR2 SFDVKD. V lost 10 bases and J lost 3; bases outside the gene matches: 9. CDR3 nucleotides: TGTGCCACACGACCCAGGGGGCCCGACTATGGCTACACCTTC. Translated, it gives CATRPRGPDYGYTF.

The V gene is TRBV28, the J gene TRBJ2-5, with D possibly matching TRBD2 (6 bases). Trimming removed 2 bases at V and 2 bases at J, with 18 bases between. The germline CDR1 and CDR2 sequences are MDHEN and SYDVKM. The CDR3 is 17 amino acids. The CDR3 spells CASSLLGLAMRQETQYF. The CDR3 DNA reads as TGTGCCAGCAGTTTACTGGGACTGGCAATGCGGCAAGAGACCCAGTACTTC.

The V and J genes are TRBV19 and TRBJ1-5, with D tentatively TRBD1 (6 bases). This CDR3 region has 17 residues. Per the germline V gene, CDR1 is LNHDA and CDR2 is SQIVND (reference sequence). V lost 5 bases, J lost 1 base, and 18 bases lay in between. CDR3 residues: CASSSNNREVSNQPQHF. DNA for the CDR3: TGTGCCAGTAGTTCCAATAACAGGGAAGTCAGCAATCAGCCCCAGCATTTT.

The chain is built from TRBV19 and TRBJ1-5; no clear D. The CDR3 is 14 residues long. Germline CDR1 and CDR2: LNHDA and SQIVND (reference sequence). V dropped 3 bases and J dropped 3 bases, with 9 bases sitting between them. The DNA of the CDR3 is TGTGCCAGTAGTATGGACCCCTTCAATCAGCCCCAGCATTTT. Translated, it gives CASSMDPFNQPQHF. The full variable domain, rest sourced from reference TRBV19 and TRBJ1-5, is DGGITQSPKYLFRKEGQNVTLSCEQNLNHDAMYWYRQDPGQGLRLIYYSQIVNDFQKGDIAEGYSVSREKKESFPLTVTSAQKNPTAFYLCASSMDPFNQPQHFGDGTRLSIL.

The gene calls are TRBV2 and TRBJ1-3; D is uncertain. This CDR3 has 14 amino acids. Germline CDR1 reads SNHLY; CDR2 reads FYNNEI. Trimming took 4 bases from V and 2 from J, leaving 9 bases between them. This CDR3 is CASSVRAAGNTIYF. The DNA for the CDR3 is TGTGCCAGCAGTGTTCGGGCCGCTGGAAACACCATATATTTT.

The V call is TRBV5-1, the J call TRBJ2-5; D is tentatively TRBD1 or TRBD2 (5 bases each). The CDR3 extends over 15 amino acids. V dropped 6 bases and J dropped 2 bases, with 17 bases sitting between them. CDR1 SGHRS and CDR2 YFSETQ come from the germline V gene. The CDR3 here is CASTRSTGLQETQYF. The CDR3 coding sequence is TGCGCCAGCACGAGATCGACGGGGCTACAAGAGACCCAGTACTTC.

This CDR3 is CASSARPPSGINEQFF. The CDR3 coding sequence is TGTGCCAGCAGCGCCCGCCCCCCCTCGGGGATTAATGAGCAGTTCTTC. The V call is TRBV9, the J call TRBJ2-1; a possible D gene is TRBD2 (5 bases). This CDR3 has 16 residues. The V gene lost 3 bases and the J gene lost 7 bases, with 20 bases spanning the gap. Germline assignment: CDR1 SGDLS and CDR2 YYNGEE.

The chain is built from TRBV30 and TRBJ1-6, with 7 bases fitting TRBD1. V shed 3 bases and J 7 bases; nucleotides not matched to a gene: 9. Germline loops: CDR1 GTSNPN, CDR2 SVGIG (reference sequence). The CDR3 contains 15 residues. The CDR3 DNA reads TGTGCCTGGAGGACGCTAGCAGGGGGAAATTCACCCCTCCACTTT. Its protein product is CAWRTLAGGNSPLHF.

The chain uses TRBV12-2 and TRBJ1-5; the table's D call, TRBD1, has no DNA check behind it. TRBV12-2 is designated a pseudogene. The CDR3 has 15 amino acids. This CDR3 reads CASRLVWTENQPQHF. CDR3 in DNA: TGTGCAAGTCGCTTAGTTTGGACAGAGAATCAGCCCCAGCATTTT.

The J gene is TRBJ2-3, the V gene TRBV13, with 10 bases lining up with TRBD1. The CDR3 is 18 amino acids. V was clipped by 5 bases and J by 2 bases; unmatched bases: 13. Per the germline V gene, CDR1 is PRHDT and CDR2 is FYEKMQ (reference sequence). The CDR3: CASSDDRGRSPHTDTQYF. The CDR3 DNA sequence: TGTGCCAGCAGCGATGACAGGGGGCGAAGTCCCCACACAGATACGCAGTATTTT.

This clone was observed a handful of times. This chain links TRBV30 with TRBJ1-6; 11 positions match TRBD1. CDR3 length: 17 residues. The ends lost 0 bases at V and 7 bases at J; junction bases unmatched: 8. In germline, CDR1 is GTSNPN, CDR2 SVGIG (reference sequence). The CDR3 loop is CAWSVRGQGAGNSPLHF. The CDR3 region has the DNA TGTGCCTGGAGTGTACGTGGACAGGGGGCAGGGAATTCACCCCTCCACTTT.

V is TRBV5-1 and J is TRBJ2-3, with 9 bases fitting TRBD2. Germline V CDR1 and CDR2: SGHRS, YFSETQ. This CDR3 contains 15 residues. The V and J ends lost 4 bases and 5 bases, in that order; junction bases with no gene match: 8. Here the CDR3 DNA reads TGCGCCAGCAGCCGGGCGGGAGGGCCGGGAGATACGCAGTATTTT. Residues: CASSRAGGPGDTQYF. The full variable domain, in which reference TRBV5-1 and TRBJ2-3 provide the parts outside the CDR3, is KAGVTQTPRYLIKTRGQQVTLSCSPISGHRSVSWYQQTPGQGLQFLFEYFSETQRNKGNFPGRFSGRQFSNSRSEMNVSTLELGDSALYLCASSRAGGPGDTQYFGPGTRLTVL.

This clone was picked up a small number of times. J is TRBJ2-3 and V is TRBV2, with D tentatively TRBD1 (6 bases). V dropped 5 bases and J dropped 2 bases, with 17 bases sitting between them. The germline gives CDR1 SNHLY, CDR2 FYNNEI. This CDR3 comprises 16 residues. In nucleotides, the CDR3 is TGTGCCAGCAGTCCAGGAGGTGGGGGCGTCACAGATACGCAGTATTTT. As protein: CASSPGGGGVTDTQYF.

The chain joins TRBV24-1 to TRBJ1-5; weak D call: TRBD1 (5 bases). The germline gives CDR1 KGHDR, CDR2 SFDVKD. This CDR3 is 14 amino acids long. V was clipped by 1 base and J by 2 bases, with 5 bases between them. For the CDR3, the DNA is TGTGCCACCAGTGATTTAGGGGGCAATCAGCCCCAGCATTTT. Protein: CATSDLGGNQPQHF.

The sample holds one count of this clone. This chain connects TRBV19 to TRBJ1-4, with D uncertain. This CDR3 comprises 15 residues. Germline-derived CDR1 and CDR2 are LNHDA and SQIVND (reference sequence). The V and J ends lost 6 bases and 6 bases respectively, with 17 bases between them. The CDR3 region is CASSSSRSGHEKLFF. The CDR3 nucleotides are TGTGCCAGTAGCTCCTCGAGGAGTGGCCATGAAAAACTGTTTTTT.

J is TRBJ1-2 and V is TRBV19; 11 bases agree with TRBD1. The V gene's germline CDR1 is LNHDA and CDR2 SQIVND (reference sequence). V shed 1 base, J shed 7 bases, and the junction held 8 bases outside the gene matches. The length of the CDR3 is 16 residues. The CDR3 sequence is CASSIGGQGVAAGYTF. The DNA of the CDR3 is TGTGCCAGTAGTATAGGGGGACAGGGGGTTGCCGCTGGCTACACCTTC.

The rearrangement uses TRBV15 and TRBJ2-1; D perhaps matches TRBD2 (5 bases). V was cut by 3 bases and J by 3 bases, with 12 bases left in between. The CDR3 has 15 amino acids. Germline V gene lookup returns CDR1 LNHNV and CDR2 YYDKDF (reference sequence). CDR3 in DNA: TGTGCCACCAGCAGGGGAGATCAAGGCTACAATGAGCAGTTCTTC. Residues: CATSRGDQGYNEQFF. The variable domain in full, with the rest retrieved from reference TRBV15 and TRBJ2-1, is DAMVIQNPRYQVTQFGKPVTLSCSQTLNHNVMYWYQQKSSQAPKLLFHYYDKDFNNEADTPDNFQSRRPNTSFCFLDIRSPGLGDTAMYLCATSRGDQGYNEQFFGPGTRLTVL.

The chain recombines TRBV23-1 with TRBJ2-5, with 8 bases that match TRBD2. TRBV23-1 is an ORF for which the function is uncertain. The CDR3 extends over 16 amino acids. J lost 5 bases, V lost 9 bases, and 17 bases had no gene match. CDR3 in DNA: TGCGCCAGAAAATTGGCCCTTACCGCGGGGGGCGAGACCCAGTACTTC. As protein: CARKLALTAGGETQYF.

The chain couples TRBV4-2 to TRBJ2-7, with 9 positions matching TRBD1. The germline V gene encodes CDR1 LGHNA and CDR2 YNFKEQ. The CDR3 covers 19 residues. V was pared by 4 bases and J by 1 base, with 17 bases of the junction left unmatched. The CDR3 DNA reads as TGTGCCAGCAGCCCAAGTAGTTCGGGACAGGGAAGGGGTTCCTACGAGCAGTACTTC. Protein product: CASSPSSSGQGRGSYEQYF.

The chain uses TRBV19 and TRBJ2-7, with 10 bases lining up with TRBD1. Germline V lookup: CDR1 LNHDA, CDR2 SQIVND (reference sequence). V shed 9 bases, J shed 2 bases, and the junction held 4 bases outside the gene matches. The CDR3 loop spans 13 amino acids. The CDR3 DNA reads TGTGCCAGCCGGGACAGGGGTACCTACGAGCAGTACTTC. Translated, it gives CASRDRGTYEQYF.